These 3 T cell receptor beta chains originate from one sample sequenced in a study of cytomegalovirus exposure and HLA in healthy donors. With 60 Vbeta and 13 Jbeta primers, the PCR was carried out. Clones were read by immunoSEQ multiplex PCR, and TCRdb kept only the in-frame ones, dropping some. The sample lists roughly 140,000 clones, 80% to 90% occurring once. Sequenced material: PBMCs. All receptors come from a woman between 18 and 29 years old in good health and CMV-seronegative.

The chain employs TRBV29-1 and TRBJ2-7; D remains unclear. The CDR3 is 12 residues long. The V gene lost 7 bases and the J gene lost 4 bases, with 14 bases spanning the gap. The germline V gene encodes CDR1 SQVTM and CDR2 ANQGSEA. CDR3 protein: CSAYTGTYEQYF. CDR3 coding DNA: TGCAGCGCCTACACGGGTACTTACGAGCAGTACTTC.

This clone was seen more than once but under ten times. J is TRBJ1-5 and V is TRBV6-1; maybe TRBD1 (6 bases). V gave up 8 bases and J gave up 1 base, with 15 bases separating them. Germline V gene sequence: CDR1 MNHNS, CDR2 SASEGT. The CDR3 has 15 residues. The CDR3 DNA reads as TGTGCCAGCCGGGGGGCCAGATCAAGCAATCAGCCCCAGCATTTT. This gives the protein CASRGARSSNQPQHF.

This chain joins TRBV9 and TRBJ2-1; TRBD1 aligns across 11 bases. V lost 1 base and J lost 4; bases outside the gene matches: 4. The CDR3 loop spans 16 amino acids. From germline, CDR1 is SGDLS and CDR2 YYNGEE. This chain's CDR3 is CASSVLGTGGYNEQFF. The CDR3 DNA sequence: TGTGCCAGCAGCGTACTGGGGACAGGGGGGTACAATGAGCAGTTCTTC.